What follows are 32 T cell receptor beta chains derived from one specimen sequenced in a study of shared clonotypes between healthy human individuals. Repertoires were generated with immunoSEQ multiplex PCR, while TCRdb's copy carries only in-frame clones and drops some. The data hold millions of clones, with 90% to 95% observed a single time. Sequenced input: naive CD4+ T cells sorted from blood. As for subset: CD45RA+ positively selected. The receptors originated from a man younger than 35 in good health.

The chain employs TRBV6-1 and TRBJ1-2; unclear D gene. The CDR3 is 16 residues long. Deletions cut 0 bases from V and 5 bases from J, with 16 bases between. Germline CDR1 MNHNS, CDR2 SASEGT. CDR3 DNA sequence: TGTGCCAGCAGTGAAGCAGCCTACACACCCGTTTATGGCTACACCTTC. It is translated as CASSEAAYTPVYGYTF.

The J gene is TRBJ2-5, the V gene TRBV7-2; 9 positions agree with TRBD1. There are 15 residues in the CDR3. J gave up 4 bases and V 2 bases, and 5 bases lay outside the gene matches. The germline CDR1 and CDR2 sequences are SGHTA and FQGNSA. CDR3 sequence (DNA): TGTGCCAGCAGCTTACCGGGACAGGGACTAGAGACCCAGTACTTC. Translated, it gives CASSLPGQGLETQYF.

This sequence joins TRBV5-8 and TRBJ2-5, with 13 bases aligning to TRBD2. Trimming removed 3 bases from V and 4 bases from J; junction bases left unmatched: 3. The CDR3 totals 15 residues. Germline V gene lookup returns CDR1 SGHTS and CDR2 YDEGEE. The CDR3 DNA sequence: TGTGCCAGCAGCTCAGGACTAGCGGGAGCAGAGACCCAGTACTTC. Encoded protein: CASSSGLAGAETQYF.

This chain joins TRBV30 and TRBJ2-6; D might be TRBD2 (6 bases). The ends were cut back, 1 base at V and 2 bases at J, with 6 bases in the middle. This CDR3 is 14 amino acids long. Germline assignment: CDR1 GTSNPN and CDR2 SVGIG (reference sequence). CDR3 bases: TGTGCCTGGAGTGGCGGGACTGGGGCCAACGTCCTGACTTTC. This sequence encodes CAWSGGTGANVLTF.

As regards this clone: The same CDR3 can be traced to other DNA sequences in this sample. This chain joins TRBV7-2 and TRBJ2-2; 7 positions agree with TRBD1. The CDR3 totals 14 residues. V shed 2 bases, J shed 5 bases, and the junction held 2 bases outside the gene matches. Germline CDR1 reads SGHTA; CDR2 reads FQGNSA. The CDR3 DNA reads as TGTGCCAGCAGCTTATTACAGGGGACCGGGGAGCTGTTTTTT. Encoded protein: CASSLLQGTGELFF.

CDR3 DNA sequence: TGTGCCAGCAGTTTAGATAGCGGGGGCTACGAGCAGTACTTC. Translated, it gives CASSLDSGGYEQYF. This rearrangement joins TRBV27 to TRBJ2-7; TRBD2 agrees at 9 bases. The CDR3 extends over 14 amino acids. The ends lost 2 bases at V and 3 bases at J; junction bases unmatched: 2. The germline V gene encodes CDR1 MNHEY and CDR2 SMNVEV (reference sequence).

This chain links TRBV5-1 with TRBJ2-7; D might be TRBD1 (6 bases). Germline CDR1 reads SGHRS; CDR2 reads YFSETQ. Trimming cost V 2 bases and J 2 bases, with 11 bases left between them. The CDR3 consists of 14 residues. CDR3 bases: TGCGCCAGCAGCTTCGGGACAATAACCTACGAGCAGTACTTC. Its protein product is CASSFGTITYEQYF.

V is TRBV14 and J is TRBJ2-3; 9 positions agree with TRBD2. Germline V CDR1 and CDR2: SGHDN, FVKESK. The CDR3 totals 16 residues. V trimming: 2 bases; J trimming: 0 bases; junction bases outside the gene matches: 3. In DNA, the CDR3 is TGTGCCAGCAGCCAAATCGCGGGAGGGAGCACAGATACGCAGTATTTT. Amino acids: CASSQIAGGSTDTQYF. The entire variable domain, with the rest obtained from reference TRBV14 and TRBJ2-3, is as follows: EAGVTQFPSHSVIEKGQTVTLRCDPISGHDNLYWYRRVMGKEIKFLLHFVKESKQDESGMPNNRFLAERTGGTYSTLKVQPAELEDSGVYFCASSQIAGGSTDTQYFGPGTRLTVL.

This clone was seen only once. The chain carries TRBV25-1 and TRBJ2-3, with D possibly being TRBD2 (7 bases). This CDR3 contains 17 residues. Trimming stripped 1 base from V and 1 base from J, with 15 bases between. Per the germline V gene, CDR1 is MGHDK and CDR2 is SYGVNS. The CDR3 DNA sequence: TGTGCCAGCAGTGAATGGGGGGGCCCCTGGGGCACAGATACGCAGTATTTT. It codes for CASSEWGGPWGTDTQYF.

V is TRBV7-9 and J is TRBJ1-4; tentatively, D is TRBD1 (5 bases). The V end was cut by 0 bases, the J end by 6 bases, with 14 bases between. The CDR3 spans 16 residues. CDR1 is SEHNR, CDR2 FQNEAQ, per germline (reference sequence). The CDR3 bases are TGTGCCAGCAGCTTAGCCGTTGGGACGGATTATGAAAAACTGTTTTTT. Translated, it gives CASSLAVGTDYEKLFF.

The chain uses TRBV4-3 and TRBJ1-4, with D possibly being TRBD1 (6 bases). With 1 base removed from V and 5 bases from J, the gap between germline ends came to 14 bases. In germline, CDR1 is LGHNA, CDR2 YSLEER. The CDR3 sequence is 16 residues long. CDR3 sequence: CASSQAPQGSNEKLFF. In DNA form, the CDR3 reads TGCGCCAGCAGCCAAGCCCCCCAGGGGTCCAATGAAAAACTGTTTTTT.

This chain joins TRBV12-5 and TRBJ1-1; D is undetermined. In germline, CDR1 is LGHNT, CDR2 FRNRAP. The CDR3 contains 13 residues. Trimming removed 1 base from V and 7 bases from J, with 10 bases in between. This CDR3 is CASGLAGPFEAFF. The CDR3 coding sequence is TGTGCTAGTGGTTTGGCAGGTCCGTTTGAAGCTTTCTTT.

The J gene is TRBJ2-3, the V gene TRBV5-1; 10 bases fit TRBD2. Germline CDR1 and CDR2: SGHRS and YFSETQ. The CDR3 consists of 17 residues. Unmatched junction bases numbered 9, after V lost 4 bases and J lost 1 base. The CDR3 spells CASSPRGGTSGTDTQYF. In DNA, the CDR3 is TGCGCCAGCAGCCCCCGAGGGGGGACTAGCGGCACAGATACGCAGTATTTT.

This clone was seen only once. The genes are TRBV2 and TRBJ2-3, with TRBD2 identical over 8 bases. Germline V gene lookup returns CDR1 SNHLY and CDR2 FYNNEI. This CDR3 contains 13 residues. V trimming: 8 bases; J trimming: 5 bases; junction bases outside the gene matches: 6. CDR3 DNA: TGTGCCAGCCAGCGGGGGCCGGGAGATACGCAGTATTTT. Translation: CASQRGPGDTQYF.

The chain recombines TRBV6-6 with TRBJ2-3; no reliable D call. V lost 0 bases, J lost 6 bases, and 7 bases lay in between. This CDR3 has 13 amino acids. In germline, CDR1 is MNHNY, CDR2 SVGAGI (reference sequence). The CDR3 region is CASSYSFQDTQYF. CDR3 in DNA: TGTGCCAGCAGTTACTCCTTCCAGGATACGCAGTATTTT.

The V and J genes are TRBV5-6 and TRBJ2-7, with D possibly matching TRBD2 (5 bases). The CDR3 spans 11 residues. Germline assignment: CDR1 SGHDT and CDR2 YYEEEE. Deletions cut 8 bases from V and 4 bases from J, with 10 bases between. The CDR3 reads CASNRGYEQYF. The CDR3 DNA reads TGTGCCAGTAATCGAGGGTACGAGCAGTACTTC.

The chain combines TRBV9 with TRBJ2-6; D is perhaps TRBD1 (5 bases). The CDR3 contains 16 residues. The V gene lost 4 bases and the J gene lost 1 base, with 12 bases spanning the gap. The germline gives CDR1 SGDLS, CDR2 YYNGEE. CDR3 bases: TGTGCCAGCAGCCCCCCATCAGGGTCTGGGGCCAACGTCCTGACTTTC. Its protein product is CASSPPSGSGANVLTF.

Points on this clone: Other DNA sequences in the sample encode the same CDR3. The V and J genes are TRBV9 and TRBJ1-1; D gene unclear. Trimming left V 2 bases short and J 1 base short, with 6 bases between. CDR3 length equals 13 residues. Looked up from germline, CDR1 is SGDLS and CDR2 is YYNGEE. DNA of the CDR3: TGTGCCAGCAGCGTGCAACCGAACACTGAAGCTTTCTTT. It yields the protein CASSVQPNTEAFF.

The CDR3 region has the DNA TGTGCCAGCAGCGCAGGGCTGGGTGAGCAGTTCTTC. Its protein is CASSAGLGEQFF. This chain uses TRBV9 with TRBJ2-1; possibly TRBD1 for D (5 bases). V lost 3 bases and J lost 9, with 10 bases in between. The CDR3 sequence is 12 residues long. The germline CDR1 and CDR2 sequences are SGDLS and YYNGEE.

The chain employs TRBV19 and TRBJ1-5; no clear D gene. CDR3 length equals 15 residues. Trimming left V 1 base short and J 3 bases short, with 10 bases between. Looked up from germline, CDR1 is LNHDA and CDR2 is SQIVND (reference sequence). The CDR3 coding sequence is TGTGCCAGTAGTATAGGTCGGCAGATCAATCAGCCCCAGCATTTT. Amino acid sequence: CASSIGRQINQPQHF.

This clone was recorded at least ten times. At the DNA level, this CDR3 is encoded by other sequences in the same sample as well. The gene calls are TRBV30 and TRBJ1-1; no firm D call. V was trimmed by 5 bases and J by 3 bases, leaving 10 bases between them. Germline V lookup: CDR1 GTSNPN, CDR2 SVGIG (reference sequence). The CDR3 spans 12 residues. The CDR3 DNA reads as TGTGCCTGGCTCTTTGGGCACACTGAAGCTTTCTTT. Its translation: CAWLFGHTEAFF.

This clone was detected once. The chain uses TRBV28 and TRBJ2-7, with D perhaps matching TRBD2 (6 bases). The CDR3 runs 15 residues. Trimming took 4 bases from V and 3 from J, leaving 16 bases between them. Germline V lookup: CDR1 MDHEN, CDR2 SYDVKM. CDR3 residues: CASSSPGTANYEQYF. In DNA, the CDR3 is TGTGCCAGCAGTTCTCCCGGGACTGCGAACTACGAGCAGTACTTC.

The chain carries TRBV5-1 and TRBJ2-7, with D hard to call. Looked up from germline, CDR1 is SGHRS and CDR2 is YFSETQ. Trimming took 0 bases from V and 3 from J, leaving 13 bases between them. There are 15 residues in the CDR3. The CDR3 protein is CASSLDSFGRYEQYF. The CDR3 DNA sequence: TGCGCCAGCAGCTTGGACTCCTTCGGGCGCTACGAGCAGTACTTC. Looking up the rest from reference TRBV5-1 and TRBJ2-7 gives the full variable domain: KAGVTQTPRYLIKTRGQQVTLSCSPISGHRSVSWYQQTPGQGLQFLFEYFSETQRNKGNFPGRFSGRQFSNSRSEMNVSTLELGDSALYLCASSLDSFGRYEQYFGPGTRLTVT.

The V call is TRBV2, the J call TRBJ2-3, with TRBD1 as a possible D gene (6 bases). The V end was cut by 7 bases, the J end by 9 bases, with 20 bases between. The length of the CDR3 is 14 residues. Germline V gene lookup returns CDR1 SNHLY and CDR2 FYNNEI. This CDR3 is CASNPTGSLLTQYF. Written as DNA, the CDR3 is TGTGCCAGCAACCCGACAGGCTCACTCTTAACGCAGTATTTT.

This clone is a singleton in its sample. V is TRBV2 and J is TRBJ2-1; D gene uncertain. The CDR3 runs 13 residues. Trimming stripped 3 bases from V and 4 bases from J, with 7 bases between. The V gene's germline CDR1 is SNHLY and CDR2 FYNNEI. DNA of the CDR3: TGTGCCAGCAGTGATGGCAGTTACAATGAGCAGTTCTTC. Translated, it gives CASSDGSYNEQFF.

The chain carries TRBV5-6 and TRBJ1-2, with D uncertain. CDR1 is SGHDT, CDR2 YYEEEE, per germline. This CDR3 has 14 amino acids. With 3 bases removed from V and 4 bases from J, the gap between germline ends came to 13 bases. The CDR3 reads CASSSRPEAYGYTF. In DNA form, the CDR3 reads TGTGCCAGCAGCTCCCGGCCGGAGGCCTATGGCTACACCTTC.

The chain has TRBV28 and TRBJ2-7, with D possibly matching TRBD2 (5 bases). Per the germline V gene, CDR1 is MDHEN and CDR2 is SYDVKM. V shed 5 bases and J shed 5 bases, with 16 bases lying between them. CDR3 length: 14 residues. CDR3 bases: TGTGCCAGCAGTGAGAGGACTTGGCCTGACGAGCAGTACTTC. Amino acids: CASSERTWPDEQYF.

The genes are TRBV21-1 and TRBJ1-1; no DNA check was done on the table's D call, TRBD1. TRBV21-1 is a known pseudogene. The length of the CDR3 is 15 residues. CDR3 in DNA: TGTGCCAGCAGCACGAGCGGACAGGGATTACCTGAAGCTTTCTTT. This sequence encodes CASSTSGQGLPEAFF.

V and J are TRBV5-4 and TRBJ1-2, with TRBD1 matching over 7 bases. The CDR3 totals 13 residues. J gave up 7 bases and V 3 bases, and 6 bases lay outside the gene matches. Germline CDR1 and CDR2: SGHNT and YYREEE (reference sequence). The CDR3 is CASSSRQGSGYTF. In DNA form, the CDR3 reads TGTGCCAGCAGCTCCCGACAGGGCTCTGGCTACACCTTC.

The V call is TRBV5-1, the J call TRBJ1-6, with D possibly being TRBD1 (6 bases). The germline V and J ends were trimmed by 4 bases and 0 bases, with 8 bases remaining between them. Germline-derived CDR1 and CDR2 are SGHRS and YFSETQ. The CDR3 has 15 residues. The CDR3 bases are TGCGCCAGCAGCGTACAGGGCTCCTATAATTCACCCCTCCACTTT. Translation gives CASSVQGSYNSPLHF.

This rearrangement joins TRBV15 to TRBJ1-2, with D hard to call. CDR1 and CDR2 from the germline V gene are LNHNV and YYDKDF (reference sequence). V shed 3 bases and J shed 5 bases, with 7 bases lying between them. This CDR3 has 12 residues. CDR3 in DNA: TGTGCCACCAGCAGGGGCAAGTATGGCTACACCTTC. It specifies CATSRGKYGYTF.

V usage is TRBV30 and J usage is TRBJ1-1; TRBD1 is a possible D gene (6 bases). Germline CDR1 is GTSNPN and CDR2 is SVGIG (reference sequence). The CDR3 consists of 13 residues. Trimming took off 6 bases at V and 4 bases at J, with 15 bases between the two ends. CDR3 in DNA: TGTGCCTGTGACGGGGGGCTAGGCACTGAAGCTTTCTTT. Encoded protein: CACDGGLGTEAFF.